This T cell receptor (beta chain) was recovered during a study of monozygotic twins with inflammatory bowel disease. Study-level results: People with IBD had fewer clonotypes in common with others than healthy twins did, especially with disease activity. T cell subtypes that differed could not be told apart.

The CDR3 has 15 amino acids. The germline CDR1 and CDR2 sequences are DFQATT and SNEGSKA (reference sequence). Reprocessing the 5' RACE reads, TCRdb reports a single entry for every CDR3 protein and omits DNA. The sample holds 150,000 or so distinct CDR3 sequences. In the case of this clonotype: Its matching antigen is unknown.

Staff drew a 2.5 ml blood sample from each donor. The authors isolated total RNA from whole blood without sorting T cells. Sequenced: blood. The rearrangement uses TRBV20-1 and TRBJ2-2; absent DNA, TCRdb's TRBD2 call cannot be checked. The sequence derives from a human donor with ulcerative colitis or Crohn's disease, or a healthy co-twin of an affected twin (not recorded which). CDR3: CSARDNSGWTGELFF.